The rows below give T cell receptor beta chains drawn from one sample of a study of breast tumors, draining lymph nodes, adjacent tissues. TCRdb independently ran MiXCR on the multiplex PCR reads; one entry per CDR3 protein. The sample comprises 200,000 to 250,000 distinct CDR3 sequences, under 35% of which are singletons, and roughly 3.5% rests with the top ten. Input material: axillary lymph node tissue. These receptors were collected from a female donor with breast cancer. Some clones in this sample may be carry-over from other donors' samples. Both conserved end residues are part of each CDR3. A D gene is named only where the DNA matches it firmly. Rows may omit the clone size; those that give it use once, few, many or a size class.

d_gene,v_gene,j_gene,abundance,CDR3aa,CDR3nt
TRBD2,TRBV29-1,TRBJ2-1,NA,CSVEGLAGGHLGSNEQFF,TGCAGCGTTGAAGGCCTAGCGGGAGGCCACCTCGGGAGTAATGAGCAGTTCTTC
TRBD1,TRBV7-2,TRBJ2-3,NA,CASSLVGTGGTDTQYF,TGTGCCAGCAGCTTAGTAGGGACAGGGGGCACAGATACGCAGTATTTT
NA,TRBV12-3/TRBV12-4,TRBJ1-2,many,CASSFPGQNYGYTF,TGTGCCAGCAGTTTTCCGGGACAAAACTATGGCTACACCTTC
TRBD2,TRBV25-1,TRBJ2-1,NA,CATESGRIDEQFF,TGTGCCACCGAAAGCGGGAGGATTGATGAGCAGTTCTTC
NA,TRBV7-9,TRBJ1-2,many,CASSPPSDPANYGYTF,TGTGCCAGCAGCCCTCCGTCCGACCCTGCTAACTATGGCTACACCTTC
NA,TRBV7-2,TRBJ2-3,NA,CASSLDSGYF,TGTGCCAGCAGCTTAGATAGCGGGTATTTT
NA,TRBV6-6,TRBJ1-5,NA,CASSARGYSNQPQHF,TGTGCCAGCAGTGCCAGGGGTTATAGCAATCAGCCCCAGCATTTT
TRBD1,TRBV30,TRBJ2-1,NA,CAWSADRGPYNEQFF,TGTGCCTGGAGTGCGGACAGGGGACCCTACAATGAGCAGTTCTTC
NA,TRBV4-2,TRBJ2-1,many,CASSQGSDNEQFF,TGTGCCAGCAGCCAAGGGTCAGACAATGAGCAGTTCTTC
TRBD2,TRBV7-2,TRBJ2-5,few,CASSLGLADQETQHF,TGTGCCAGCAGCTTAGGACTAGCGGACCAAGAGACCCAGCACTTC
NA,TRBV6-5,TRBJ1-2,many,CASSLTGRYGYTF,TGTGCCAGCAGTCTCACAGGTCGCTATGGCTACACCTTC
NA,TRBV7-2,TRBJ2-7,NA,CASSFYICSATDQDYEQYF,NA
NA,TRBV10-3,TRBJ1-4,many,CAIRRDGDNEKLFF,TGTGCCATCAGGAGGGACGGAGATAATGAAAAACTGTTTTTT
NA,TRBV6-5,TRBJ1-6,many,CASSHSGAGSPLHF,TGTGCCAGCAGTCACTCCGGGGCTGGTTCACCCCTCCACTTT
NA,TRBV20-1,TRBJ1-5,many,CSARTRSGGTQPQHF,TGCAGTGCTAGAACTCGTTCGGGGGGTACTCAGCCCCAGCATTTT
NA,TRBV4-3,TRBJ1-2,many,CASSHFQETDYGYTF,TGCGCCAGCAGCCACTTCCAGGAGACCGACTATGGCTACACCTTC
NA,TRBV6-5,TRBJ2-7,many,CASSYLGEQYF,TGTGCCAGCAGTTACCTGGGCGAGCAGTACTTC
TRBD2,TRBV19,TRBJ2-1,few,CASSIRAAGPAFANEQFF,TGTGCCAGTAGTATAAGGGCAGCGGGACCAGCGTTCGCAAATGAGCAGTTCTTC
TRBD1,TRBV6-5,TRBJ2-7,many,CASGRQGDYEQYF,TGTGCCAGCGGTCGACAGGGGGACTACGAGCAGTACTTC
NA,TRBV20-1,TRBJ2-7,NA,CSAGGPGPSYEQYF,TGCAGTGCTGGCGGGCCGGGACCTTCCTACGAGCAGTACTTC
TRBD2,TRBV12-3/TRBV12-4,TRBJ2-5,many,CASNHIEAGDVGETQYF,TGTGCCAGCAACCACATAGAGGCGGGGGATGTAGGAGAGACCCAGTACTTC
NA,TRBV5-1,TRBJ2-2,many,CASSLQGGGTGELFF,TGCGCCAGCAGCTTGCAGGGCGGCGGCACCGGGGAGCTGTTTTTT
NA,TRBV20-1,TRBJ1-4,NA,CSASPSGVNEKLFF,TGCAGTGCTAGTCCTAGCGGGGTTAATGAAAAACTGTTTTTT
TRBD2,TRBV19,TRBJ2-1,many,CASLADRATNEQFF,TGTGCCAGTCTAGCGGATAGAGCCACCAATGAGCAGTTCTTC
NA,TRBV11-3,TRBJ2-2,NA,CASSPLGRAITGELFF,TGTGCCAGCAGCCCCTTAGGCAGGGCGATTACCGGGGAGCTGTTTTTT
TRBD1,TRBV6-2/TRBV6-3,TRBJ1-6,many,CASRGTGLNSPLHF,TGTGCCAGCAGAGGGACAGGTCTTAATTCACCCCTCCACTTT
NA,TRBV19,TRBJ1-2,many,CASSLFWRDYGYTF,TGTGCCAGTAGTTTGTTTTGGAGGGACTATGGCTACACCTTC
NA,TRBV20-1,TRBJ1-1,few,CSAGGRTNTEAFF,TGCAGTGCGGGGGGACGTACGAACACTGAAGCTTTCTTT
NA,TRBV6-5,TRBJ2-3,few,CASSRRGDTQYF,TGTGCCAGCAGTCGAAGGGGGGATACGCAGTATTTT
TRBD1,TRBV9,TRBJ1-3,many,CASSVGGGMLGNTIYF,TGTGCCAGCAGCGTAGGAGGGGGCATGTTAGGAAACACCATATATTTT
TRBD2,TRBV27,TRBJ2-1,NA,CASSFYSGMYDGQFF,TGTGCCAGCAGTTTTTATAGCGGGATGTACGATGGGCAGTTCTTC
TRBD1,TRBV9,TRBJ2-7,many,CASSVGYRGDEQYF,TGTGCCAGCAGCGTGGGGTACAGGGGTGACGAGCAGTACTTC
NA,TRBV14,TRBJ2-7,many,CASSQTSQGYEQYF,TGTGCCAGCAGCCAAACTTCACAGGGCTACGAGCAGTACTTC
NA,TRBV6-6,TRBJ2-7,many,CASSTGGLNEQYF,TGTGCCAGCAGCACGGGGGGCCTGAACGAGCAGTACTTC
TRBD1,TRBV3-1,TRBJ2-5,few,CASSQGTGRETQYF,TGTGCCAGCAGCCAGGGGACAGGTCGGGAGACCCAGTACTTC
NA,TRBV25-1,TRBJ2-1,many,CASKGAGSNEQFF,TGTGCCAGCAAAGGGGCAGGGAGCAATGAGCAGTTCTTC
TRBD1,TRBV6-5,TRBJ2-2,NA,CASSHWGTGNPGELFF,TGTGCCAGCAGTCACTGGGGGACAGGGAACCCCGGGGAGCTGTTTTTT
NA,TRBV2,TRBJ2-3,many,CASSVAPSTDTQYF,TGTGCCAGCAGTGTTGCGCCTAGCACAGATACGCAGTATTTT
TRBD1,TRBV7-2,TRBJ1-2,many,CASSLVGQQNYGYTF,TGTGCCAGCAGCTTAGTGGGACAGCAAAACTATGGCTACACCTTC
TRBD2,TRBV3-1,TRBJ2-7,few,CASSPSGGAREQYF,TGTGCCAGCAGCCCTAGCGGGGGGGCTAGGGAGCAGTACTTC
NA,TRBV2,TRBJ1-4,once,CALKGGGKLFF,TGTGCCTTGAAGGGGGGGGGAAAACTGTTTTTT
TRBD2,TRBV2,TRBJ2-1,NA,CASSPYPGLAVNEQFF,TGTGCCAGCAGCCCCTATCCGGGACTAGCTGTCAATGAGCAGTTCTTC
TRBD2,TRBV20-1,TRBJ2-3,many,CSARDTSGRALTDTQYF,TGCAGTGCTAGAGACACTAGCGGGAGGGCCTTGACAGATACGCAGTATTTT
NA,TRBV19,TRBJ2-6,many,CASSTPLGRFSGANVLTF,TGTGCCAGTAGTACCCCACTAGGCAGATTCTCTGGGGCCAACGTCCTGACTTTC
NA,TRBV2,TRBJ1-1,many,CASKRGGMNTEAFF,TGTGCCAGCAAGAGGGGAGGCATGAACACTGAAGCTTTCTTT
NA,TRBV7-7,TRBJ2-1,many,CASSLLAPAKSYNEQFF,TGTGCTAGCAGCTTACTCGCTCCCGCAAAGTCCTACAATGAGCAGTTCTTC
NA,TRBV6-9,TRBJ1-2,many,CASLAPILNYGYTF,TGTGCCAGCCTAGCCCCAATCCTTAACTATGGCTACACCTTC
TRBD2,TRBV7-8,TRBJ2-7,many,CASSLGTSGKHYEQYF,TGTGCCAGCAGCTTAGGGACTAGCGGGAAGCACTACGAGCAGTACTTC
TRBD1,TRBV7-9,TRBJ1-2,NA,CASSARDRAGGNSYGYTF,TGTGCCAGCAGTGCTAGAGATCGGGCAGGGGGCAATTCCTATGGCTACACCTTC
TRBD1,TRBV20-1,TRBJ1-4,many,CSATGTGDVKLFF,TGCAGTGCTACCGGGACAGGTGACGTAAAACTGTTTTTT
NA,TRBV7-6,TRBJ2-1,few,CASSSGHQSDEQFF,TGTGCCAGCAGCTCGGGGCACCAATCGGATGAGCAGTTCTTC
NA,TRBV11-1,TRBJ2-2,many,CASSYRRSTGELFF,TGTGCCAGCAGCTATAGACGGTCCACCGGGGAGCTGTTTTTT
TRBD2,TRBV7-4,TRBJ2-5,NA,CASSLVGGGLFQETQYF,TGTGCCAGCAGCTTAGTGGGCGGGGGGCTATTCCAAGAGACCCAGTACTTC
NA,TRBV10-2,TRBJ1-2,many,CASSEGEGTNYGYTF,TGCGCCAGCAGTGAGGGGGAAGGTACTAACTATGGCTACACCTTC
TRBD2,TRBV2,TRBJ2-3,NA,CASRVLAGGADTQYF,TGTGCCAGCAGAGTCCTGGCGGGGGGGGCAGATACGCAGTATTTT
NA,TRBV15,TRBJ2-1,many,CATSRGISNEQFF,TGTGCCACCAGCAGGGGGATTAGTAATGAGCAGTTCTTC
NA,TRBV5-1,TRBJ2-2,many,CASSPGRLANTGELFF,TGCGCCAGCAGCCCGGGGCGACTAGCGAACACCGGGGAGCTGTTTTTT
TRBD1,TRBV7-3,TRBJ2-1,NA,CASSSPGQGAGEQFF,TGTGCCAGCAGCTCCCCGGGACAGGGGGCGGGTGAGCAGTTCTTC
TRBD1,TRBV11-2,TRBJ1-3,many,CASSMDRGPSSGNTIYF,TGTGCCAGCAGCATGGACAGGGGTCCCTCTTCTGGAAACACCATATATTTT